What follows are 27 T cell receptor beta chains derived from one specimen sequenced in a study of identical twins. TCRdb re-called the 5' RACE reads with MiXCR, one entry per CDR3 protein. The repertoire holds 550,000 to 700,000 distinct CDR3 sequences, with around a tenth as singletons. In addition, the sample was reused for a study of yellow fever vaccine responses in identical twins.

The sample was PBMCs. These TCRs come from a woman under 30 in good health.

The J gene is TRBJ2-5, the V gene TRBV11-2; tentatively, D is TRBD1 (6 bases). Germline CDR1 and CDR2: SGHAT and FQNNGV. There are 17 residues in the CDR3. The V and J ends lost 2 bases and 9 bases respectively, with 25 bases between them. The CDR3 DNA follows: TGTGCCAGCAGCTTAAGGACAGCCATCCTTTCTAACCATGCCCAGTACTTC. Protein: CASSLRTAILSNHAQYF.

This clonotype appeared many times. This chain joins TRBV10-3 and TRBJ2-2; 7 nucleotides match TRBD1. CDR3 length equals 13 residues. The J segment lost 5 bases and the V segment lost 6 bases, leaving 3 bases of the junction unmatched. The V gene's germline CDR1 is ENHRY and CDR2 SYGVKD. The CDR3 bases are TGTGCCATCAGGGGGACAGAGACCGGGGAGCTGTTTTTT. Amino acids: CAIRGTETGELFF.

This chain uses TRBV10-1 with TRBJ1-4, with a tentative D call TRBD1 (6 bases). Germline V gives CDR1 WNHNN, CDR2 SYGVQD (reference sequence). CDR3 size: 16 residues. The V end lost 4 bases, the J end lost 4 bases, and 16 bases lay between the germline ends. The CDR3 region is CASSGEQGPSNEKLFF. Here the CDR3 DNA reads TGCGCCAGCAGTGGGGAACAGGGACCCAGTAATGAAAAACTGTTTTTT.

This clonotype was recorded a few times. The chain recombines TRBV11-2 with TRBJ2-3; D gene unclear. Germline V gene data show CDR1 as SGHAT and CDR2 as FQNNGV. Trimming cost V 6 bases and J 3 bases, with 10 bases left between them. This CDR3 spans 13 amino acids. Written as DNA, the CDR3 is TGTGCCAGCAGACCGACGTGGACAGATACGCAGTATTTT. Amino acids: CASRPTWTDTQYF.

The chain joins TRBV19 to TRBJ2-1; possibly TRBD1 for D (6 bases). Germline CDR1 reads LNHDA; CDR2 reads SQIVND (reference sequence). V lost 9 bases and J lost 5, with 14 bases in between. This CDR3 region has 13 residues. The CDR3 DNA reads TGTGCCAGCACAGGGTTCCGCCACAATGAGCAGTTCTTC. Its protein is CASTGFRHNEQFF. Full variable domain (remainder filled in from reference TRBV19 and TRBJ2-1): DGGITQSPKYLFRKEGQNVTLSCEQNLNHDAMYWYRQDPGQGLRLIYYSQIVNDFQKGDIAEGYSVSREKKESFPLTVTSAQKNPTAFYLCASTGFRHNEQFFGPGTRLTVL.

This clonotype has only one observation. This could be a read error, since a much larger clone is one nucleotide away. The rearrangement uses TRBV5-1 and TRBJ2-2; TRBD2 agrees at 8 bases. V lost 4 bases, J lost 9 bases, and 8 bases stayed unmatched. Germline CDR1 and CDR2: SGHRS and YFSETQ. The CDR3 loop spans 14 amino acids. The CDR3 nucleotides are TGCGCCAGCAGCACTAGCGGATCCCCCAGGGAGCTGTTTTTT. Translating it yields CASSTSGSPRELFF. The complete variable domain, with remaining parts taken from reference TRBV5-1 and TRBJ2-2, reads KAGVTQTPRYLIKTRGQQVTLSCSPISGHRSVSWYQQTPGQGLQFLFEYFSETQRNKGNFPGRFSGRQFSNSRSEMNVSTLELGDSALYLCASSTSGSPRELFFGEGSRLTVL.

J is TRBJ2-1 and V is TRBV5-1; 9 bases line up with TRBD2. V gave up 2 bases and J gave up 6 bases; unmatched junction bases: 12. CDR1 is SGHRS and CDR2 is YFSETQ in the germline V gene. This CDR3 region has 17 residues. CDR3: CASSLLNGTSPFNEQFF. CDR3 in DNA: TGCGCCAGCAGCTTACTGAACGGGACTAGCCCCTTCAATGAGCAGTTCTTC. Looking up the rest from reference TRBV5-1 and TRBJ2-1 gives the full variable domain: KAGVTQTPRYLIKTRGQQVTLSCSPISGHRSVSWYQQTPGQGLQFLFEYFSETQRNKGNFPGRFSGRQFSNSRSEMNVSTLELGDSALYLCASSLLNGTSPFNEQFFGPGTRLTVL.

This clonotype was found a few times. The J gene is TRBJ2-3, the V gene TRBV5-1; TRBD2 matches at 7 bases. The CDR3 contains 15 residues. The V gene's germline CDR1 is SGHRS and CDR2 YFSETQ. The V gene end was trimmed by 7 bases and the J gene end by 4 bases; junction bases not matched to a gene: 12. The CDR3 bases are TGCGCCAGCGGGCGAGGGGAGGCGGGAGCAGATACGCAGTATTTT. Translating gives CASGRGEAGADTQYF.

This clonotype was observed a handful of times. The rearrangement links TRBV20-1 to TRBJ1-2; D unclear. This CDR3 spans 12 amino acids. Germline values: CDR1 DFQATT, CDR2 SNEGSKA (reference sequence). V lost 3 bases, J lost 6 bases, and 11 bases lay in between. The CDR3 spells CSARSLDDGYTF. In DNA, the CDR3 is TGCAGTGCTAGGTCCCTAGACGATGGCTACACCTTC.

This sequence joins TRBV7-2 and TRBJ2-7; the D gene is possibly TRBD1 (5 bases). Germline CDR1 reads SGHTA; CDR2 reads FQGNSA. With 2 bases removed from V and 3 bases from J, the gap between germline ends came to 14 bases. CDR3 length: 15 amino acids. This CDR3 reads CASSLTTDKVYEQYF. CDR3 DNA: TGTGCCAGCAGCTTAACAACGGACAAGGTCTACGAGCAGTACTTC.

V is TRBV11-2 and J is TRBJ1-2; no firm D call. V shed 4 bases and J shed 6 bases, with 18 bases lying between them. The CDR3 consists of 15 residues. Germline CDR1 SGHAT, CDR2 FQNNGV. CDR3 coding DNA: TGTGCCAGCAGCTCTGGGAGTAGGCAGGTGGATGGCTACACCTTC. The encoded protein is CASSSGSRQVDGYTF.

This clonotype was observed a few times. This chain joins TRBV5-1 and TRBJ2-7; TRBD1 aligns across 11 bases. The ends lost 0 bases at V and 3 bases at J; junction bases unmatched: 5. This CDR3 comprises 16 residues. The germline V gene encodes CDR1 SGHRS and CDR2 YFSETQ. The CDR3 loop is CASSLGSGTGGYEQYF. The CDR3 DNA is TGCGCCAGCAGCTTGGGGAGCGGGACAGGGGGCTACGAGCAGTACTTC.

This sequence joins TRBV29-1 and TRBJ2-1; weak D call: TRBD2 (5 bases). CDR1 SQVTM and CDR2 ANQGSEA come from the germline V gene. V lost 0 bases, J lost 4 bases, and 10 bases lay in between. This CDR3 is built from 14 residues. CDR3 amino acids: CSVEDRPGYNEQFF. The CDR3 DNA sequence: TGCAGCGTTGAAGATCGGCCGGGGTACAATGAGCAGTTCTTC.

About this clonotype: This could be a read error, since a much larger clone is one nucleotide away. This sequence joins TRBV28 and TRBJ1-1; D remains unclear. The CDR3 has 12 residues. The V gene's germline CDR1 is MDHEN and CDR2 SYDVKM. CDR3 sequence: CACSLSVTEAFF. CDR3 sequence (DNA): TGTGCCTGCAGTTTATCGGTCACTGAAGCTTTCTTT.

The chain carries TRBV29-1 and TRBJ2-7; the D gene is possibly TRBD2 (6 bases). Germline CDR1 and CDR2: SQVTM and ANQGSEA. V lost 4 bases to trimming and J lost 6 bases, with 16 bases between them. The CDR3 contains 13 residues. CDR3 region: CSVVPAGGGEQYF. The CDR3 DNA sequence: TGCAGCGTTGTACCGGCCGGGGGAGGCGAGCAGTACTTC.

The rearrangement joins TRBV29-1 to TRBJ2-2; the D gene is possibly TRBD1 (6 bases). The V end was cut by 4 bases, the J end by 4 bases, with 13 bases between. The germline V gene has CDR1 SQVTM and CDR2 ANQGSEA. This CDR3 is 14 amino acids long. CDR3 DNA: TGCAGCGTTGGGACAGTCGTGGGCACCGGGGAGCTGTTTTTT. This sequence encodes CSVGTVVGTGELFF.

This clonotype was seen many times. The chain has TRBV12-3 or TRBV12-4 and TRBJ2-3, with 9 nucleotides matching TRBD1. The trim removed 6 bases at V and 4 bases at J, leaving 5 bases unmatched. CDR3 length equals 14 residues. DNA for the CDR3: TGTGCCAGCAGGCACAGGGGGCGGCCAGATACGCAGTATTTT. Its protein product is CASRHRGRPDTQYF.

This clonotype showed up many times. The V call is TRBV5-1, the J call TRBJ2-5; possibly TRBD1 for D (6 bases). The CDR3 is made up of 12 amino acids. Germline CDR1 reads SGHRS; CDR2 reads YFSETQ. V shed 4 bases and J shed 4 bases, with 8 bases lying between them. The CDR3 region has the DNA TGCGCCAGCAGCGAAGGGGGAGAGACCCAGTACTTC. Translated, it gives CASSEGGETQYF. Full variable domain (missing parts from reference TRBV5-1 and TRBJ2-5): KAGVTQTPRYLIKTRGQQVTLSCSPISGHRSVSWYQQTPGQGLQFLFEYFSETQRNKGNFPGRFSGRQFSNSRSEMNVSTLELGDSALYLCASSEGGETQYFGPGTRLLVL.

This clonotype has a count of ten or more. No conserved phenylalanine or tryptophan ends this CDR3, so it is likely a read error. Because the CDR3's place on the DNA is in doubt, the DNA is left out and the CDR3 is given as listed by TCRdb. This chain connects TRBV6-5 to TRBJ1-2; TRBD1 was called by the table and not checked on the DNA. Germline V gene sequence: CDR1 MNHEY, CDR2 SVGAGI. Ends included, the CDR3 has 8 residues. CDR3 protein: CASSYGTD.

This sequence joins TRBV6-2 or TRBV6-3 and TRBJ2-7; tentatively, D is TRBD1 or TRBD2 (5 bases each). Germline assignment: CDR1 MNHEY and CDR2 SVGEGT. This CDR3 has 13 amino acids. The V and J ends lost 6 bases and 3 bases respectively, with 12 bases between them. The CDR3 bases are TGTGCCAGCAGGGGGGACGGGTTCTACGAGCAGTACTTC. Its translation is CASRGDGFYEQYF.

In its sample, this clonotype was seen many times. The rearrangement joins TRBV5-1 to TRBJ2-3, with TRBD2 matching over 10 bases. V was clipped by 0 bases and J by 7 bases; unmatched bases: 5. Germline CDR1 and CDR2: SGHRS and YFSETQ. The CDR3 is 15 amino acids. CDR3 protein: CASSLASGGAYTQYF. DNA for the CDR3: TGCGCCAGCAGCTTGGCTAGCGGGGGTGCTTATACGCAGTATTTT.

This clonotype was observed many times. V usage is TRBV5-1 and J usage is TRBJ2-1, with TRBD2 matching over 11 bases. The CDR3 length is 15 residues. V shed 4 bases, J shed 8 bases, and the junction held 8 bases outside the gene matches. CDR1 is SGHRS and CDR2 is YFSETQ in the germline V gene. The CDR3 DNA follows: TGCGCCAGCAGCCCAAATAGCGGGGGGGTAGATGAGCAGTTCTTC. It translates to CASSPNSGGVDEQFF.

This clonotype has at least ten counts. The chain uses TRBV20-1 and TRBJ2-3, with D hard to call. The CDR3 has 15 residues. CDR1 and CDR2 from the germline V gene are DFQATT and SNEGSKA (reference sequence). Between the trimmed V and J ends, which lost 4 bases and 0 bases, there was a span of 14 bases. CDR3 region: CSANPPGVSTDTQYF. The CDR3, as DNA: TGCAGTGCTAACCCTCCTGGGGTTAGCACAGATACGCAGTATTTT.

This clonotype was observed at least ten times. The CDR3 DNA sequence: TGTGCCAGCAGCAAAGCGCGAGGTTTTAGAGAGACCCAGTACTTC. It encodes CASSKARGFRETQYF. The V call is TRBV21-1, the J call TRBJ2-5. TRBV21-1 is classified as a pseudogene. The CDR3 contains 15 residues.

This clonotype was counted between two and nine times. The chain joins TRBV11-3 to TRBJ2-1; 10 bases agree with TRBD1. Germline V CDR1 and CDR2: SGHNT, YENEEA. The CDR3 has 17 amino acids. J was trimmed by 5 bases and V by 1 base; bases with no gene match: 8. CDR3 sequence reads: CASSLGIRDRGDNEQFF. The CDR3 DNA reads TGTGCCAGCAGCTTAGGTATCCGGGACAGGGGTGACAATGAGCAGTTCTTC.

The V call is TRBV19, the J call TRBJ1-1; TRBD1 might be the D (5 bases). Germline values: CDR1 LNHDA, CDR2 SQIVND (reference sequence). The germline V and J ends were trimmed by 6 bases and 1 base, with 9 bases remaining between them. This CDR3 region has 13 residues. The CDR3 coding sequence is TGTGCCAGTAGCTGGACACAGAACACTGAAGCTTTCTTT. Its protein product is CASSWTQNTEAFF.

V usage is TRBV28 and J usage is TRBJ2-1, with a weak D call TRBD2 (6 bases). This CDR3 region has 16 residues. Germline lookup yields CDR1 MDHEN and CDR2 SYDVKM. Trimming left V 1 base short and J 8 bases short, with 18 bases between. The CDR3 region is CASSLLSRESLDEQFF. DNA for the CDR3: TGTGCCAGCAGTTTATTATCGCGGGAAAGTCTGGATGAGCAGTTCTTC. Combining the CDR3 with reference TRBV28 and TRBJ2-1 gives the whole variable domain DVKVTQSSRYLVKRTGEKVFLECVQDMDHENMFWYRQDPGLGLRLIYFSYDVKMKEKGDIPEGYSVSREKKERFSLILESASTNQTSMYLCASSLLSRESLDEQFFGPGTRLTVL.